Given below is one T cell receptor beta chain in context. Its specificity is unknown. This record comes from a study of a mutant IDH1 vaccine in newly diagnosed glioma. Study background: In weeks 1, 3, 5, 7, 11, 15, 19 and 23, patients were vaccinated. First vaccine doses came 4-6 weeks after radiotherapy alone, or with temozolomide cycles. Regarding the study as a whole: Of all patients, around 94% showed vaccine-induced immune responses.

Method: immunoSEQ multiplex PCR; TCRdb's copy keeps in-frame clones and lacks some. The sample comprises 40,000 to 65,000 clones, around four fifths of which are singletons, and 1.5% to 2% rests with the top ten. The time point was: week 5, during vaccination. In every dose of vaccine, 300 ug of mutant IDH1 20-mer peptide was given alongside topical imiquimod. The germline CDR1 and CDR2 sequences are SEHNR and FQNEAQ (reference sequence). The V gene lost 1 base and the J gene lost 5 bases, with 9 bases spanning the gap. The CDR3 totals 14 residues. The J gene is TRBJ2-1, the V gene TRBV7-9, with D unclear. This TCR was recovered from a woman aged 40 to 50 with glioma. The source was PBMCs, collected from a glioma patient whose treatment included an IDH1 peptide vaccine. CDR3: CASSLEKRDNEQFF. The DNA for the CDR3 is TGTGCCAGCAGCTTAGAGAAAAGGGACAATGAGCAGTTCTTC. The complete variable domain, with remaining parts taken from reference TRBV7-9 and TRBJ2-1, reads DTGVSQNPRHKITKRGQNVTFRCDPISEHNRLYWYRQTLGQGPEFLTYFQNEAQLEKSRLLSDRFSAERPKGSFSTLEIQRTEQGDSAMYLCASSLEKRDNEQFFGPGTRLTVL.